What follows are 12 T cell receptor beta chains derived from one specimen sequenced in a study of shared clonotypes between healthy human individuals. Produced via immunoSEQ multiplex PCR; TCRdb's table is partial and in-frame only. This table holds 450,000 to 600,000 clones, 79% found once. Material: PBMCs. The receptors shown here come from a woman between 40 and 55 years old in good health. Some clones in this sample may be carry-over from other donors' samples.

In this sample, this clone turned up once. V and J are TRBV14 and TRBJ2-7; TRBD1 matches 7 bases. Per the germline V gene, CDR1 is SGHDN and CDR2 is FVKESK. The ends lost 4 bases at V and 0 bases at J; junction bases unmatched: 3. The CDR3 has 14 residues. The CDR3 nucleotides are TGTGCCAGCAGCCTATACAGGGGCTCCTACGAGCAGTACTTC. As protein: CASSLYRGSYEQYF.

The chain couples TRBV12-5 to TRBJ2-1, with 7 bases aligning to TRBD1. V shed 1 base, J shed 4 bases, and the junction held 4 bases outside the gene matches. This CDR3 is built from 15 residues. Germline V CDR1 and CDR2: LGHNT, FRNRAP. CDR3 coding DNA: TGTGCTAGTGGTTTGGGAGGACAGGCGTACAATGAGCAGTTCTTC. Translation: CASGLGGQAYNEQFF.

The rearrangement uses TRBV18 and TRBJ1-4, with D unclear. The CDR3 is made up of 15 amino acids. V lost 2 bases and J 4 bases, leaving 11 bases between the germline ends. Germline CDR1 KGHSH, CDR2 LQKENI. The CDR3 sequence: CASSPSLRFNEKLFF. Written as DNA, the CDR3 is TGTGCCAGCTCACCAAGCCTACGGTTTAATGAAAAACTGTTTTTT. The variable domain in full, with the rest retrieved from reference TRBV18 and TRBJ1-4, is NAGVMQNPRHLVRRRGQEARLRCSPMKGHSHVYWYRQLPEEGLKFMVYLQKENIIDESGMPKERFSAEFPKEGPSILRIQQVVRGDSAAYFCASSPSLRFNEKLFFGSGTQLSVL.

The chain combines TRBV7-3 with TRBJ2-2; 8 positions match TRBD2. Germline V gene data show CDR1 as SGHTA and CDR2 as FQGTGA. The CDR3 covers 17 residues. After removal of 5 bases from V and 6 bases from J, the junction contained 14 bases not matched to a gene. The CDR3 protein is CASSNTGAGGWSGELFF. DNA of the CDR3: TGTGCCAGCAGCAACACCGGGGCGGGAGGTTGGTCCGGGGAGCTGTTTTTT.

The chain is built from TRBV5-1 and TRBJ2-7; 15 nucleotides match TRBD2. The CDR3 totals 17 residues. V was clipped by 5 bases and J by 3 bases; unmatched bases: 9. Germline V gives CDR1 SGHRS, CDR2 YFSETQ. The CDR3 spells CASSVSAGLAGGYEQYF. The DNA of the CDR3 is TGCGCCAGCAGTGTCTCGGCGGGACTAGCGGGGGGCTACGAGCAGTACTTC.

The V gene is TRBV5-1, the J gene TRBJ2-5, with no clear D. The J call may be wrong; the DNA end is better matched by TRBJ2-7. The CDR3 consists of 11 residues. CDR1 is SGHRS, CDR2 YFSETQ, per germline. The CDR3 here is CASSSAYEQYF. The CDR3 DNA reads TGCGCCAGCAGCTCCGCCTACGAGCAGTACTTC.

V and J are TRBV6-5 and TRBJ2-3; 7 bases are a match to TRBD2. The CDR3 covers 16 residues. V trimming: 0 bases; J trimming: 2 bases; junction bases outside the gene matches: 5. Germline assignment: CDR1 MNHEY and CDR2 SVGAGI. In DNA form, the CDR3 reads TGTGCCAGCAGTTACTCTGCTAGCGGAAACACAGATACGCAGTATTTT. Amino acid sequence: CASSYSASGNTDTQYF.

This chain uses TRBV5-6 with TRBJ2-5, with 12 bases that match TRBD2. V lost 5 bases and J lost 7; bases outside the gene matches: 3. CDR1 is SGHDT, CDR2 YYEEEE, per germline. The CDR3 is 13 amino acids. The CDR3 nucleotides read TGTGCCAGCAGAGGGGGACTAGCGGGGACCCAGTACTTC. This encodes CASRGGLAGTQYF.

The chain combines TRBV7-8 with TRBJ1-1; D not resolved. Germline CDR1 is SGHVS and CDR2 is FQNEAQ. The V end was cut by 3 bases, the J end by 10 bases, with 15 bases between. This CDR3 has 13 amino acids. The CDR3 nucleotides read TGTGCCAGCAGCTTGAGGGTGGACGGTGGAGCTTTCTTT. Residues: CASSLRVDGGAFF.

CDR3 residues: CASSPLGGREGNEQFF. DNA of the CDR3: TGTGCCAGCTCACCCCTTGGCGGGAGAGAGGGGAATGAGCAGTTCTTC. The rearrangement uses TRBV18 and TRBJ2-1, with 7 bases that match TRBD2. The CDR3 has 16 amino acids. The V and J ends lost 3 bases and 7 bases, in that order; junction bases with no gene match: 12. Germline values: CDR1 KGHSH, CDR2 LQKENI. Using reference TRBV18 and TRBJ2-1 for the parts outside the CDR3, the full variable domain is NAGVMQNPRHLVRRRGQEARLRCSPMKGHSHVYWYRQLPEEGLKFMVYLQKENIIDESGMPKERFSAEFPKEGPSILRIQQVVRGDSAAYFCASSPLGGREGNEQFFGPGTRLTVL.

The rearrangement links TRBV10-3 to TRBJ2-1, with 8 bases lining up with TRBD1. With 8 bases clipped from V and 8 bases from J, the junction kept 8 bases outside the gene matches. Germline V gene lookup returns CDR1 ENHRY and CDR2 SYGVKD. The CDR3 consists of 13 residues. CDR3 protein: CAIDPRGLDEQFF. CDR3 DNA sequence: TGTGCCATCGATCCCAGGGGGCTTGATGAGCAGTTCTTC.

The CDR3 here is CASSFVRGRDTGELFF. In DNA, the CDR3 is TGCGCCAGCAGCTTTGTCAGGGGGCGCGACACCGGGGAGCTGTTTTTT. The chain links TRBV5-1 to TRBJ2-2; 8 nucleotides match TRBD1. The CDR3 is made up of 16 amino acids. After removal of 2 bases from V and 3 bases from J, the junction contained 6 bases not matched to a gene. Germline V lookup: CDR1 SGHRS, CDR2 YFSETQ.